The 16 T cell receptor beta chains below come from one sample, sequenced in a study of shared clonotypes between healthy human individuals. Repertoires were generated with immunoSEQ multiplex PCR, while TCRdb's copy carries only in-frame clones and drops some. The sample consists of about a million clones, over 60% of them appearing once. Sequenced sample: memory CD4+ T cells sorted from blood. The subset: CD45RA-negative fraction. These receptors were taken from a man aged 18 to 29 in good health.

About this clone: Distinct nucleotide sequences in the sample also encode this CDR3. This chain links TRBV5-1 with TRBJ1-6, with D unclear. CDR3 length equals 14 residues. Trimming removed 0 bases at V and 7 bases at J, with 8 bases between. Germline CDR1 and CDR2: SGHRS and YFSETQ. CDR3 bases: TGCGCCAGCAGCTTGGGACCGTCCAATTCACCCCTCCACTTT. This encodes CASSLGPSNSPLHF. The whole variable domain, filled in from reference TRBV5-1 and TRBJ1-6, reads KAGVTQTPRYLIKTRGQQVTLSCSPISGHRSVSWYQQTPGQGLQFLFEYFSETQRNKGNFPGRFSGRQFSNSRSEMNVSTLELGDSALYLCASSLGPSNSPLHFGNGTRLTVT.

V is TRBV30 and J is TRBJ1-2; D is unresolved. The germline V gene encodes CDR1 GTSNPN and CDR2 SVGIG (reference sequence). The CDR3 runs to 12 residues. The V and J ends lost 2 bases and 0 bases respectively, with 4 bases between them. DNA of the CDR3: TGTGCCTGGAGTCCTGCTAACTATGGCTACACCTTC. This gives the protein CAWSPANYGYTF.

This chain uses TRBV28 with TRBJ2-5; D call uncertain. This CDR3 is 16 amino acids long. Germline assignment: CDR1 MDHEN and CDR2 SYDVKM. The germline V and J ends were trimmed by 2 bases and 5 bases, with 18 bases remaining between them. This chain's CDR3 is CASSLSWTVGSETQYF. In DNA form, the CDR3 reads TGTGCCAGCAGTTTAAGTTGGACGGTTGGTAGTGAGACCCAGTACTTC.

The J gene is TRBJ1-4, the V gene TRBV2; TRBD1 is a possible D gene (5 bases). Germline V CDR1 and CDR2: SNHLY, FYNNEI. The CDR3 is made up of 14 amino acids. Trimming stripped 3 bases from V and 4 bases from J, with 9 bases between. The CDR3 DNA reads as TGTGCCAGCAGTGACAGGGTTGGTAATGAAAAACTGTTTTTT. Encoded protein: CASSDRVGNEKLFF.

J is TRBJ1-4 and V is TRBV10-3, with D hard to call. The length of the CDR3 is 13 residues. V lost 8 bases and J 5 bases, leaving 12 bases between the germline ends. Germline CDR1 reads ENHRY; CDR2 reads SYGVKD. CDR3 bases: TGTGCCATCTCCCGCCTCACGAATGAAAAACTGTTTTTT. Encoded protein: CAISRLTNEKLFF.

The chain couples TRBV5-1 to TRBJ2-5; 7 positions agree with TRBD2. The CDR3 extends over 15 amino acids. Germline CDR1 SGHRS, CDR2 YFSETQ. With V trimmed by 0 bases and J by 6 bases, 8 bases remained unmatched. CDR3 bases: TGCGCCAGCAGCTTGGCCGCTCTAGCGGCCCAGACCCAGTACTTC. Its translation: CASSLAALAAQTQYF.

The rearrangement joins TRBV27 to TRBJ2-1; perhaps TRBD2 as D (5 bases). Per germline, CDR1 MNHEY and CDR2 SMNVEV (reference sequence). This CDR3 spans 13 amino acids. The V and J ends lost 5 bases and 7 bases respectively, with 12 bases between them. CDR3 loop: CASSRPGWNEQFF. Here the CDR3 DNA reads TGTGCCAGCAGTCGTCCGGGGTGGAATGAGCAGTTCTTC.

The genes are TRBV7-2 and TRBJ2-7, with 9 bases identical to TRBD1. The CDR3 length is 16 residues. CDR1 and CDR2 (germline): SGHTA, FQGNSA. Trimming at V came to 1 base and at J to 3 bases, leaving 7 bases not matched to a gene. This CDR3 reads CASSLDSATGGYEQYF. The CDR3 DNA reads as TGTGCCAGCAGCTTAGATTCGGCGACAGGGGGCTACGAGCAGTACTTC.

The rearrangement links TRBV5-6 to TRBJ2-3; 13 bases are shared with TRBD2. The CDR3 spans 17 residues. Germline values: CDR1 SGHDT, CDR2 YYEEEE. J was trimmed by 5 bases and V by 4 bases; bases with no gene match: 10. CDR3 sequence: CASSRLAGGSFRDTQYF. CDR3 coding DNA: TGTGCCAGCAGCCGACTAGCGGGGGGCTCATTCAGAGATACGCAGTATTTT.

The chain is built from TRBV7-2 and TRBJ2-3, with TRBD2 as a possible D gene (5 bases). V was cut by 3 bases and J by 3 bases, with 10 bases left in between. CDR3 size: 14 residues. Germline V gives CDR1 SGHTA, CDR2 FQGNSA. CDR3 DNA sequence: TGTGCCAGCAGCTTTATGGCGGGTACAGATACGCAGTATTTT. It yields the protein CASSFMAGTDTQYF. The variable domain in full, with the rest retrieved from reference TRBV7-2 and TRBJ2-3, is GAGVSQSPSNKVTEKGKDVELRCDPISGHTALYWYRQSLGQGLEFLIYFQGNSAPDKSGLPSDRFSAERTGGSVSTLTIQRTQQEDSAVYLCASSFMAGTDTQYFGPGTRLTVL.

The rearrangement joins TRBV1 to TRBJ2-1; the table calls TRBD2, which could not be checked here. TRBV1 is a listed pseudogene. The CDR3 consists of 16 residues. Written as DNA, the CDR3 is TGCACCAGCAGCAAAGAAATCACTAGCGAATACAATGAGCAGTTCTTC. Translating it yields CTSSKEITSEYNEQFF.

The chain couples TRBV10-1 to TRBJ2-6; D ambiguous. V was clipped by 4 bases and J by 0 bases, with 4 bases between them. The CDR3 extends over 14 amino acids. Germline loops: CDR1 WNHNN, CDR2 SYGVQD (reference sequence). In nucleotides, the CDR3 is TGCGCCAGCAGTGCTAGCTCTGGGGCCAACGTCCTGACTTTC. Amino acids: CASSASSGANVLTF.

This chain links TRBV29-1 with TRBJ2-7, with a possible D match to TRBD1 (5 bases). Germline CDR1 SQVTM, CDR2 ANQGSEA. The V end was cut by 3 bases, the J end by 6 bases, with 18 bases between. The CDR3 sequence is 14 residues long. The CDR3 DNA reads TGCAGCGTTGATGGTCTGGGCAGGGTCGGCGAGCAGTACTTC. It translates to CSVDGLGRVGEQYF.

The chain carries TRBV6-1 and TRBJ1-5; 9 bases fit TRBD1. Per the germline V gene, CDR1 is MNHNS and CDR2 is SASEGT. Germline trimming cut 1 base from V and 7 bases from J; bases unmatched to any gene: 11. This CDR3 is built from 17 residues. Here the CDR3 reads CASSEEAQGARGQPQHF. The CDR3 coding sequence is TGTGCCAGCAGTGAAGAAGCACAGGGGGCTAGGGGACAGCCCCAGCATTTT.

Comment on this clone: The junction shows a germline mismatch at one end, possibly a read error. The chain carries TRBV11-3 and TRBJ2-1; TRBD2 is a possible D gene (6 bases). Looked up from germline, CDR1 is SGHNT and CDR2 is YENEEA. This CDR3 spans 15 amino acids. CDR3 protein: CASSLEASALGEQFF. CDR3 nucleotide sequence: TGTGCCAGCAGTTTAGAGGCTAGCGCCCTGGGGGAGCAGTTCTTC.

The CDR3 spells CASSISGMNTEAFF. CDR3 DNA: TGTGCCAGCAGCATTTCAGGGATGAACACTGAAGCTTTCTTT. The rearrangement uses TRBV11-2 and TRBJ1-1, with D possibly TRBD1 on 5 matching bases. CDR1 is SGHAT and CDR2 is FQNNGV in the germline V gene. V lost 5 bases and J lost 0, with 10 bases in between. The CDR3 covers 14 residues.